This T cell receptor (beta chain) was captured by sequencing in a study of Ad26.COV2.S vaccination and SARS-CoV-2 variants. Treatment defined: 15 to 20 received Ad26.COV2.S at low or high dose, single or two shots; a few received placebo; per-sample allocation not given. Samples came from day 63 after the first vaccine or placebo injection. Repertoires were generated with immunoSEQ multiplex PCR, while TCRdb's copy carries only in-frame clones and drops some. The table lists approximately 300,000 clones, about 85% of them singletons. This receptor was identified in a person between 18 and 65 years old who received the Ad26.COV2.S COVID-19 vaccine or a placebo. The sample here was peripheral blood, taken in a trial of Ad26.COV2.S vaccine versus placebo.

The CDR3 reads CASSGQGNTGELFF. The CDR3 region has the DNA TGTGCCAGCAGCGGACAGGGTAACACCGGGGAGCTGTTTTTT. The chain links TRBV7-9 to TRBJ2-2; 8 nucleotides line up with TRBD1. Germline loops: CDR1 SEHNR, CDR2 FQNEAQ (reference sequence). Losses at the gene ends were 5 bases for V and 2 bases for J; bases not matched to a gene: 1. This CDR3 spans 14 amino acids.